The rows below give T cell receptor beta chains drawn from one sample of a study of blood T cell repertoires in COVID-19. Assay: immunoSEQ multiplex PCR; the TCRdb copy retains only in-frame clones and omits some. The sample carries about 150,000 clones, 70% to 90% recorded once. The specimen sequenced was peripheral blood. The receptors stem from a man aged 50-60 years who had recovered from COVID-19. Each CDR3 is given with its conserved first and last residue. The D gene is left open where the match is weak. Expanded clones are given a class, and other clones once, few, many or no size at all.

len	v_gene	d_gene	abundance	j_gene	CDR3nt	CDR3aa
16	TRBV7-2	TRBD2	-	TRBJ2-7	TGTGCCAGCAGCTTTGGACTAGCGGGGTTATCCTACGAGCAGTACTTC	CASSFGLAGLSYEQYF
17	TRBV3-1/TRBV3-2	TRBD1	-	TRBJ1-2	TGTGCCAGCAGCTCCGGGACAGGGAATAAGGCTAACTATGGCTACACCTTC	CASSSGTGNKANYGYTF
15	TRBV24-1	-	-	TRBJ2-7	TGTGCCACCAGTGACCCCCGACACCCGCCCTACGAGCAGTACTTC	CATSDPRHPPYEQYF
14	TRBV2	TRBD2	-	TRBJ2-3	TGTGCCAGCAGTCTTAGCGGGGGCACAGATACGCAGTATTTT	CASSLSGGTDTQYF
16	TRBV25-1	-	once	TRBJ2-5	TGTGCCAGCCTCTCCCAGACAGGCTGGTACCAAGAGACCCAGTACTTC	CASLSQTGWYQETQYF
13	TRBV6-6	TRBD1	-	TRBJ1-2	TGTGCCAGCAGACTGACAGGGACTTATGGCTACACCTTC	CASRLTGTYGYTF
15	TRBV6-5	-	-	TRBJ1-1	TGTGCCAGCAGTCAACAGGGATCCATGAACACTGAAGCTTTCTTT	CASSQQGSMNTEAFF
15	TRBV21-1	-	-	TRBJ1-4	TGTGCCAGCAGCAAAGCCGGGACAGAGAATGAAAAACTGTTTTTT	CASSKAGTENEKLFF
14	TRBV27	TRBD1	-	TRBJ1-1	TGTGCCAGCAGCGCCGGACAGGGGGGCACTGAAGCTTTCTTT	CASSAGQGGTEAFF
14	TRBV4-1	TRBD1	-	TRBJ1-1	TGCGCCAGCAGCCCGACAGGGGGGAACACTGAAGCTTTCTTT	CASSPTGGNTEAFF
16	TRBV28	TRBD2	once	TRBJ2-1	TGTGCCAGCAGCCCACTAGCGGGGGAGGCTTACAATGAGCAGTTCTTC	CASSPLAGEAYNEQFF
15	TRBV25-1	TRBD1	-	TRBJ2-1	TGTGCCAGCAGTGGGGGACAGAACTCCTACAATGAGCAGTTCTTC	CASSGGQNSYNEQFF
14	TRBV6-5	TRBD1	-	TRBJ1-1	TGTGCCAGCAGGTTGACAGGGTTGTACACTGAAGCTTTCTTT	CASRLTGLYTEAFF
15	TRBV18	TRBD1	-	TRBJ2-7	TGTGCCAGCTCACCGGGGACAGGGCACTCCTACGAGCAGTACTTC	CASSPGTGHSYEQYF
16	TRBV11-2	TRBD2	-	TRBJ2-2	TGTGCCAGCAGCCCCCGGACTAGCGGCTTCACCGGGGAGCTGTTTTTT	CASSPRTSGFTGELFF
16	TRBV2	-	-	TRBJ1-6	TGTGCCAGCAGTAAGCATCCCGAAGGGAGTTATTCACCCCTCCACTTT	CASSKHPEGSYSPLHF
13	TRBV4-3	-	-	TRBJ1-4	TGCGCCAGCAGCCCCACCACGGGTGAAAAACTGTTTTTT	CASSPTTGEKLFF
15	TRBV3-1/TRBV3-2	-	-	TRBJ2-1	TGTGCCAGCAGACAACGGACGCAGAGGGTCAATGAGCAGTTCTTC	CASRQRTQRVNEQFF
17	TRBV19	-	-	TRBJ1-2	TGTGCCAGTAGTACGAACCCCCGGGACACACCAAACTATGGCTACACCTTC	CASSTNPRDTPNYGYTF
15	TRBV5-5	-	-	TRBJ2-6	TGTGCCAGCAGCTCTACAGGAACAGGGGCCAACGTCCTGACTTTC	CASSSTGTGANVLTF
15	TRBV2	-	once	TRBJ2-5	TGTGCCAGCAGTGAAGGGGGGGGGCCTAGAGGGACCCAGTACTTC	CASSEGGGPRGTQYF
13	TRBV12-3/TRBV12-4	-	-	TRBJ1-1	TGTGCCAGCACGGGGTATTTTCACACTGAAGCTTTCTTT	CASTGYFHTEAFF
18	TRBV5-6	TRBD2	once	TRBJ2-5	TGTGCCAGCAGCCGGGGGACTAGCGGGACCCGCCATTTTGAGACCCAGTACTTC	CASSRGTSGTRHFETQYF
14	TRBV12-5	-	-	TRBJ1-5	TGTGCTAGTGGCGAGGGAGGGAGTAATCAGCCCCAGCATTTT	CASGEGGSNQPQHF